The source of this T cell receptor beta chain is a study of CD8+CD57+ T cells in acquired aplastic anemia. Study details: Sorted CD4+ and CD8+ cells yielded around 3.2 ug of DNA on average. General study points: Researchers report that some 31 CD8+ CDR3 sequences appeared in both patients and controls. In CD8+ cells, Simpson's diversity showed no significant difference between patients and controls.

As to this clonotype: Its target is not known.

V gave up 4 bases and J gave up 7 bases; unmatched junction bases: 12. This CDR3 region has 16 residues. Germline CDR1 KGHDR, CDR2 SFDVKD. Flow cytometry had shown expanded CD8+CD57+ cells in the patients chosen for sequencing. No patient had been given any therapy when blood was sampled. Profiles of TCR beta VDJ and CDR3 were generated from a genomic DNA template. Via MiXCR, TCRdb re-called the reads, giving one row per CDR3 protein. The data hold about 160,000 distinct CDR3 sequences, with more than 40% observed a single time. The sequence derives from a human donor with aplastic anemia. V usage is TRBV24-1 and J usage is TRBJ2-3; 8 bases agree with TRBD2. The sample comprised sorted CD4+, CD8+, or CD8+CD57+ T cells (not recorded which) from PBMCs. CDR3 bases: TGTGCCACCAGTGAACCGGCGGGGGGAAATGAAAATACGCAGTATTTT. Its protein product is CATSEPAGGNENTQYF.